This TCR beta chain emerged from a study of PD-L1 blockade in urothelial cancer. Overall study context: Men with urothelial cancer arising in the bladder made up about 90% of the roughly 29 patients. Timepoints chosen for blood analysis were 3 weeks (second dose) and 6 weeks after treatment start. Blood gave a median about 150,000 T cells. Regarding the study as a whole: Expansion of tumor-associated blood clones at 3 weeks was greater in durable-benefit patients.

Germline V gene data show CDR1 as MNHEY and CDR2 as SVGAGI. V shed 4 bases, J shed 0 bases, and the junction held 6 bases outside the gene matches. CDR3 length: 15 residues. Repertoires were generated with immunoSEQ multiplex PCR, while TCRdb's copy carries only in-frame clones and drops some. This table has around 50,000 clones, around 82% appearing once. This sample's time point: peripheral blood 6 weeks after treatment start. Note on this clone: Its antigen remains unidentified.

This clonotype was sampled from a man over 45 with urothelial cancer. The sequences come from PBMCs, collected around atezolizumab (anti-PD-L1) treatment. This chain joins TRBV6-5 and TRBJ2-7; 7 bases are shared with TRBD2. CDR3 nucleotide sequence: TGTGCCAGCAGTTCAGGGCGGGGGACCTCCTACGAGCAGTACTTC. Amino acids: CASSSGRGTSYEQYF.